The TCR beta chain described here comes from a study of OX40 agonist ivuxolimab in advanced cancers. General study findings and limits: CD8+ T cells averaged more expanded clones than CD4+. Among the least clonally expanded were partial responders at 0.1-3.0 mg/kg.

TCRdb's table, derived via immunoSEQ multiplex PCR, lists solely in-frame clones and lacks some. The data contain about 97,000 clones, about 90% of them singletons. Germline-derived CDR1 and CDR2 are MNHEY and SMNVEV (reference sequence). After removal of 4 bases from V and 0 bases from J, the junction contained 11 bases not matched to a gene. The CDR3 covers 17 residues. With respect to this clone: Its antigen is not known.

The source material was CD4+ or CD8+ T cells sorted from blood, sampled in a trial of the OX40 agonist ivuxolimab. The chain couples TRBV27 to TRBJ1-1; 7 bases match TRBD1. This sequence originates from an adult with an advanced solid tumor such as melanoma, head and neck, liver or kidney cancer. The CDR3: CASSSLRQGSMNTEAFF. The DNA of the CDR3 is TGTGCCAGCAGTTCGCTCCGACAGGGAAGTATGAACACTGAAGCTTTCTTT.